This T cell receptor (beta chain) was sequenced for a study of shared clonotypes between healthy human individuals. Study overall: Those who served as donors were two women and a few men between the ages of 18 and 49. Study-wide findings and caveats: Non-shared clonotypes showed lower generation probabilities than clonotypes common to all four donors.

Both subsets, CD45RA+ naive and CD45RA-negative memory, were split from the CD4+ cells. Comments on this clone: Its antigen remains unknown.

V lost 7 bases, J lost 1 base, and 3 bases stayed unmatched. Germline V gives CDR1 MNHNS, CDR2 SASEGT. The CDR3 has 14 residues. When replicate PCRs were run on sorted subsets, they used about 220 ng DNA, approximately 27,000 T cell genomes. Some clones are missing from TCRdb's copy, which holds only in-frame ones; the method was immunoSEQ multiplex PCR. The sample carries over 1.4 million clones, over 95% recorded once. The receptor was derived from a man aged 25-45 years in good health. This chain connects TRBV6-1 to TRBJ2-2; 7 nucleotides align to TRBD1. The source material was naive CD4+ T cells sorted from blood. Indicated subset: CD45RA+ positively selected. Written as DNA, the CDR3 is TGTGCCAGCAAGCGGACAGGGAACACCGGGGAGCTGTTTTTT. This gives the protein CASKRTGNTGELFF.